A selection of T cell receptor beta chains follows, all from one sample in a study of T-cell reconstitution after alpha-beta-depleted transplantation in children. TCRdb used MiXCR to reprocess the PCR reads, holding one entry per CDR3 protein. The sample records 500,000 to 750,000 distinct CDR3 sequences, 13% being singletons. The specimen comprised PBMCs, mostly from graft donor cells, sampled 360 days after TCRalphabeta/CD19-depleted stem cell transplant. These receptors originate from a male patient between 10 and 17 years old who had a stem cell transplant for acute myeloid leukemia, so the T cells may come from the graft donor. The CDR3 runs from the conserved cysteine through the conserved F or W. Each record gives: D gene, clone size, J gene, V gene, CDR3 protein, CDR3 DNA. The D gene is left open where the match is weak. A row's size may be missing; if present it is once, few, many or a size class.

>NA|many|TRBJ1-2|TRBV28
CASRTQGTYGYTF
TGTGCCAGCAGAACCCAGGGAACCTATGGCTACACCTTC
>TRBD2|few|TRBJ2-1|TRBV4-3
CASSQGGLAGYNEQFF
TGCGCCAGCAGCCAAGGGGGGCTAGCGGGGTACAATGAGCAGTTCTTC
>NA|many|TRBJ2-3|TRBV7-2
CASSTQRTRSDTQYF
TGTGCCAGCAGCACCCAAAGGACACGCTCAGATACGCAGTATTTT
>NA|many|TRBJ1-2|TRBV29-1
CSVEGPYGYTF
TGCAGCGTTGAAGGACCCTATGGCTACACCTTC
>NA|many|TRBJ2-6|TRBV28
CASSLYRGTGANVLTF
TGTGCCAGCAGTTTATACCGGGGTACTGGGGCCAACGTCCTGACTTTC
>NA|few|TRBJ2-3|TRBV6-5
CASSFRVPQPSTDTQYF
TGTGCCAGCAGTTTTCGGGTCCCGCAACCGTCCACAGATACGCAGTATTTT
>NA|NA|TRBJ2-1|TRBV19
CASSIVVSGLYNEQFF
TGTGCCAGTAGTATAGTCGTGTCAGGGCTCTACAATGAGCAGTTCTTC
>TRBD2|NA|TRBJ2-7|TRBV20-1
CSARESSGRGDEQYF
TGCAGTGCTAGAGAGTCTAGCGGGAGAGGCGACGAGCAGTACTTC
>TRBD2|few|TRBJ2-3|TRBV6-2/TRBV6-3
CASSYLAGGGPDTQYF
TGTGCCAGCAGTTACCTTGCGGGAGGAGGCCCAGATACGCAGTATTTT
>TRBD1|few|TRBJ1-5|TRBV30
CAWNSGQGASNQPQHF
TGTGCCTGGAATTCAGGACAGGGGGCTTCCAATCAGCCCCAGCATTTT
>NA|many|TRBJ2-7|TRBV20-1
CSARVAGAYEQYF
TGCAGTGCTAGAGTTGCAGGGGCCTACGAGCAGTACTTC
>TRBD1|NA|TRBJ2-5|TRBV12-3/TRBV12-4
CASKPGQGAQETQYF
TGTGCCAGCAAGCCGGGACAGGGGGCTCAAGAGACCCAGTACTTC
>NA|NA|TRBJ2-3|TRBV3-1
CASSLRAPWRGTDTQYF
TGTGCCAGCAGCCTGAGGGCTCCCTGGAGAGGCACAGATACGCAGTATTTT
>TRBD2|many|TRBJ2-3|TRBV7-9
CASSSIAGQQYF
TGTGCCAGCAGCTCAATAGCGGGACAGCAGTATTTT
>NA|few|TRBJ1-4|TRBV4-2
CASSQDTDKLFF
TGTGCCAGCAGCCAAGATACGGACAAACTGTTTTTT
>NA|many|TRBJ2-7|TRBV20-1
CSAIRDIMTYEQYF
TGCAGTGCTATCCGGGACATTATGACCTACGAGCAGTACTTC
>NA|few|TRBJ1-1|TRBV27
CASSWTDYEAFF
TGTGCCAGCAGTTGGACAGACTATGAAGCTTTCTTT
>NA|NA|TRBJ2-7|TRBV18
CASTRGRDPSYEQYF
TGTGCCAGCACCCGAGGGCGGGACCCCTCCTACGAGCAGTACTTC
>TRBD1|NA|TRBJ1-4|TRBV5-1
CASSLATGNEKLFF
TGCGCCAGCAGCTTAGCGACAGGGAATGAAAAACTGTTTTTT
>NA|many|TRBJ2-7|TRBV10-3
CAISEPTSGKTSYEQYF
TGTGCCATCAGTGAACCTACATCCGGAAAAACCTCCTACGAGCAGTACTTC
>NA|many|TRBJ2-1|TRBV20-1
CSARDPSVYEQFF
TGCAGTGCTAGAGATCCTTCAGTGTACGAGCAGTTCTTC
>TRBD2|NA|TRBJ2-1|TRBV12-3/TRBV12-4
CASSRAGASYNEQFF
TGTGCCAGCAGTCGAGCGGGAGCCTCCTACAATGAGCAGTTCTTC
>NA|many|TRBJ1-4|TRBV5-1
CASSLAGSPKDGEKLFF
TGCGCCAGCAGCTTGGCCGGGTCCCCGAAAGATGGTGAAAAACTGTTTTTT
>NA|many|TRBJ2-1|TRBV28
CASSTRNEQFF
TGTGCCAGCAGCACCCGGAATGAGCAGTTCTTC
>NA|NA|TRBJ2-3|TRBV6-4
CASSVSRGSTDTQYF
TGTGCCAGCAGTGTCTCTAGGGGTAGCACAGATACGCAGTATTTT
>NA|NA|TRBJ2-3|TRBV11-2
CASSPQGSRTDTQYF
TGTGCCAGCAGCCCCCAGGGGAGTCGTACAGATACGCAGTATTTT
>TRBD2|NA|TRBJ2-1|TRBV6-5
CASSSLAGGPSNEQFF
TGTGCCAGCAGTTCATTAGCGGGAGGGCCTTCCAATGAGCAGTTCTTC
>NA|NA|TRBJ2-7|TRBV12-3/TRBV12-4
CASSYLTYEQYF
TGTGCCAGCAGTTATCTGACCTACGAGCAGTACTTC
>TRBD1|NA|TRBJ1-2|TRBV20-1
CSAWGQGGKPYGYTF
TGCAGTGCCTGGGGACAGGGTGGAAAGCCATATGGCTACACCTTC
>NA|few|TRBJ1-5|TRBV6-5
CASSYSRVAQPQHF
TGTGCCAGCAGTTACTCGAGGGTGGCTCAGCCCCAGCATTTT
>NA|few|TRBJ2-1|TRBV14
CASSQPLLGEQLF
TGTGCCAGCAGCCAGCCGCTACTAGGGGAGCAGTTATTC
>TRBD2|NA|TRBJ2-1|TRBV7-2
CASSLAPAGYNNEQFF
TGTGCCAGCAGCTTAGCGCCAGCGGGATATAACAATGAGCAGTTCTTC
>TRBD1|few|TRBJ2-2|TRBV2
CASSKQGARELFF
TGTGCCAGCAGTAAACAGGGGGCTCGGGAGCTGTTTTTT
>TRBD2|NA|TRBJ2-5|TRBV5-1
CASSLIQREEETQYF
TGCGCCAGCAGCTTGATCCAGCGGGAGGAAGAGACCCAGTACTTC
>NA|many|TRBJ2-5|TRBV29-1
CSGGETQYF
TGCAGCGGGGGGGAGACCCAGTACTTC
>NA|NA|TRBJ2-7|TRBV28
CASTVPGGEQYF
TGTGCCAGTACGGTGCCTGGGGGCGAGCAGTACTTC
>NA|many|TRBJ2-1|TRBV28
CASSFRRRLYNEQFF
TGTGCCAGCAGTTTCCGGAGGAGGCTTTACAATGAGCAGTTCTTC
>NA|NA|TRBJ2-5|TRBV5-5
CASSLAPATQYF
TGTGCCAGCAGCTTGGCCCCAGCAACCCAGTACTTC
>TRBD2|few|TRBJ2-5|TRBV6-2/TRBV6-3
CASSYSAQLAGRGTQYF
TGTGCCAGCAGTTACTCCGCGCAGCTAGCGGGACGAGGGACCCAGTACTTC